This T cell receptor beta chain was obtained from a study of cytomegalovirus exposure and HLA in healthy donors. Study-wide context: The 120 or so validation repertoires were reported in a later analysis to have been generated on the same platform as the 500 to 700 first-cohort repertoires. Overall study findings and caveats: Usually a TCR sequence was rare, but some public TCRs were found in many donors. Subsequent analysis of the 95 to 150 validation repertoires found a tendency for first-cohort TCR clusters to co-occur.

A word on this clone: The antigen remains undetermined.

This CDR3 region has 14 residues. The V and J ends lost 5 bases and 0 bases respectively, with 11 bases between them. Germline-derived CDR1 and CDR2 are MNHEY and SVGAGI. Sequenced by immunoSEQ multiplex PCR; TCRdb stores in-frame clones only, minus some. The sample includes 120,000 or so clones, 85% to 90% of them seen just once. The gene calls are TRBV6-5 and TRBJ2-7; unclear D gene. Sequencing was performed on PBMCs. This TCR derives from a woman aged 18-29 years in good health and CMV-seronegative. The CDR3 region has the DNA TGTGCCAGCAGTATCTCAGACAACTCCTACGAGCAGTACTTC. Its translation is CASSISDNSYEQYF.